The rows below give T cell receptor beta chains drawn from one sample of a study of T-cell reconstitution after alpha-beta-depleted transplantation in children. TCRdb recomputed calls from the PCR reads with MiXCR, one row per CDR3 protein. Of some 250,000 distinct CDR3 sequences listed, around 12% are singletons. Sequenced here: PBMCs from the stem cell graft donor, sampled from the stem cell graft. These receptors were obtained from a human donor who donated a stem cell graft to a child with acute lymphoblastic leukemia. CDR3s include the opening cysteine and the closing phenylalanine or tryptophan. Fields, in order: J gene, clone size, CDR3 length, V gene, D gene, CDR3 protein, CDR3 DNA. D genes are given only for firm matches. Expanded clones are given a class, and other clones once, few, many or no size at all.

>TRBJ2-3|many|13|TRBV14|NA
CASSQDPEDTQYF
TGTGCCAGCAGCCAAGATCCGGAGGATACGCAGTATTTT
>TRBJ2-4|many|19|TRBV4-1|TRBD1
CASSQESYDRVGAKNIQYF
TGCGCCAGCAGCCAAGAATCATACGACAGGGTGGGAGCCAAAAACATTCAGTACTTC
>TRBJ2-2|many|14|TRBV7-9|NA
CASSTISGTGELFF
TGTGCCAGCAGCACAATCTCGGGCACCGGGGAGCTGTTTTTT
>TRBJ2-7|once|15|TRBV9|TRBD1
CASSVSSGTAYEQYF
TGTGCCAGCAGCGTATCTTCCGGGACAGCCTACGAGCAGTACTTC
>TRBJ2-6|many|17|TRBV4-3|TRBD1
CASSQGDSSSGANVLTF
TGCGCCAGCAGCCAAGGGGACAGCAGCTCTGGGGCCAACGTCCTGACTTTC
>TRBJ2-5|NA|16|TRBV5-4|TRBD2
CASSLDIAGVQETQYF
TGTGCCAGCAGCTTGGATATAGCGGGGGTCCAAGAGACCCAGTACTTC
>TRBJ1-2|many|15|TRBV9|NA
CASSVGPDGNYGYTF
TGTGCCAGCAGCGTAGGTCCGGATGGGAACTATGGCTACACCTTC
>TRBJ2-2|NA|15|TRBV20-1|NA
CSARRGGMITGELFF
TGCAGTGCTCGTCGAGGCGGGATGATCACCGGGGAGCTGTTTTTT
>TRBJ2-5|many|13|TRBV29-1|NA
CSVTHGVGETQYF
TGCAGCGTTACCCACGGGGTGGGCGAGACCCAGTACTTC
>TRBJ2-7|many|15|TRBV12-3/TRBV12-4|TRBD2
CASSSLAGGNREQYF
TGTGCCAGCAGTTCCTTAGCGGGAGGAAACCGGGAGCAGTACTTC
>TRBJ1-1|many|13|TRBV9|NA
CASSVRVGTEAFF
TGTGCCAGCAGCGTCAGGGTGGGCACTGAAGCTTTCTTT
>TRBJ1-5|many|13|TRBV28|NA
CASRKPGQWGQHF
TGTGCCAGCAGAAAACCTGGCCAGTGGGGCCAGCATTTT
>TRBJ2-3|few|12|TRBV30|NA
CAWTRYTDTQYF
TGTGCCTGGACCAGGTACACAGATACGCAGTATTTT
>TRBJ1-5|many|15|TRBV6-5|TRBD1
CASSPRDRLNQPQHF
TGTGCCAGCAGTCCCCGGGACAGGTTGAATCAGCCCCAGCATTTT
>TRBJ2-7|many|13|TRBV20-1|NA
CSASSGTSYEQYF
TGCAGTGCTAGTTCCGGCACCTCCTACGAGCAGTACTTC
>TRBJ2-7|many|13|TRBV29-1|TRBD1
CSVTDRDPYEQYF
TGCAGCGTTACGGACAGGGACCCCTACGAGCAGTACTTC
>TRBJ1-1|few|13|TRBV7-2|NA
CASSYQGTTEAFF
TGTGCCAGCAGCTACCAGGGTACCACTGAAGCTTTCTTT
>TRBJ2-2|few|21|TRBV11-1|NA
CASSTPRTKIPGRANTGELFF
TGTGCCAGCTCAACCCCCCGAACAAAGATTCCCGGCAGGGCGAACACCGGGGAGCTGTTTTTT
>TRBJ1-2|NA|14|TRBV27|TRBD1
CASMGAGGLYGYTF
TGTGCCAGCATGGGGGCAGGGGGCCTCTATGGCTACACCTTC
>TRBJ2-3|few|14|TRBV15|TRBD1
CATSRTGNRDTQYF
TGTGCCACCAGCAGGACAGGGAATCGGGATACGCAGTATTTT
>TRBJ2-7|many|11|TRBV12-3/TRBV12-4|NA
CASSLGYEQYF
TGTGCCAGCAGTTTGGGATACGAGCAGTACTTC
>TRBJ2-7|many|14|TRBV6-5|NA
CASSFYRQAYEQYF
TGTGCCAGCAGTTTTTACCGACAGGCCTACGAGCAGTACTTC
>TRBJ1-5|NA|17|TRBV4-1|NA
CASSQDRSSPAGQPQHF
TGCGCCAGCAGCCAAGATCGATCTTCGCCGGCGGGGCAGCCCCAGCATTTT
>TRBJ2-1|few|16|TRBV19|NA
CASSSGGRSSYNEQFF
TGTGCCAGTAGTAGCGGGGGCCGTAGCTCCTACAATGAGCAGTTCTTC
>TRBJ2-7|many|15|TRBV5-1|NA
CASSPTAGRNYEQYF
TGCGCCAGCAGCCCCACTGCAGGGAGAAACTACGAGCAGTACTTC
>TRBJ2-7|many|12|TRBV7-2|NA
CASSLGRYEQYF
TGTGCCAGCAGTTTGGGTCGATACGAGCAGTACTTC
>TRBJ1-5|many|17|TRBV20-1|TRBD1
CSARDVQQGVSNQPQHF
TGCAGTGCTAGAGATGTCCAACAGGGGGTGAGCAATCAGCCCCAGCATTTT
>TRBJ2-7|NA|17|TRBV2|TRBD2
CASSVTASGRILYEQYF
TGTGCCAGCAGTGTAACGGCTAGCGGGAGGATCCTCTACGAGCAGTACTTC
>TRBJ1-4|many|14|TRBV18|TRBD1
CASSTGTGTEKLFF
TGTGCCAGCTCTACCGGGACAGGGACCGAAAAACTGTTTTTT
>TRBJ2-1|NA|15|TRBV30|TRBD2
CAWSVSSGGYNEQFF
TGTGCCTGGAGTGTATCGAGCGGGGGATACAATGAGCAGTTCTTC
>TRBJ2-7|many|14|TRBV4-3|NA
CASSQSTTGDEQYF
TGCGCCAGCAGCCAATCCACTACCGGGGACGAGCAGTACTTC
>TRBJ2-5|few|17|TRBV7-9|TRBD1
CASSPLGGQGALETQYF
TGTGCCAGCAGCCCACTGGGGGGACAGGGGGCCCTGGAGACCCAGTACTTC
>TRBJ1-5|few|13|TRBV6-6|NA
CASTTRHDQPQHF
TGTGCCAGTACTACCCGACACGATCAGCCCCAGCATTTT
>TRBJ2-7|many|15|TRBV6-5|TRBD2
CASSYATSGSYEQYF
TGTGCCAGCAGTTACGCCACTAGCGGGAGTTACGAGCAGTACTTC
>TRBJ2-3|few|19|TRBV14|TRBD2
CASSQATSGRYLNPDTQYF
TGTGCCAGCAGCCAGGCGACTAGCGGTCGCTACCTTAACCCAGATACGCAGTATTTT
>TRBJ2-7|many|17|TRBV4-3|NA
CASSQEKGTLYSYEQYF
TGCGCCAGCAGCCAAGAGAAAGGGACCCTGTACTCCTACGAGCAGTACTTC
>TRBJ2-2|many|15|TRBV9|NA
CASSVGQEATGELFF
TGTGCCAGCAGCGTAGGGCAGGAAGCGACCGGGGAGCTGTTTTTT
>TRBJ2-7|many|14|TRBV27|NA
CASQPGPGGYEQYF
TGTGCCAGCCAGCCGGGACCCGGGGGATACGAGCAGTACTTC
>TRBJ2-1|few|13|TRBV30|NA
CAWSTGTYNEQFF
TGTGCCTGGAGTACGGGGACCTACAATGAGCAGTTCTTC
>TRBJ2-5|many|14|TRBV6-5|TRBD2
CASSYGGGRETQYF
TGTGCCAGCAGTTACGGCGGGGGACGGGAGACCCAGTACTTC
>TRBJ1-6|many|15|TRBV20-1|NA
CSAPKSGGDNSPLHF
TGCAGTGCTCCCAAGTCCGGGGGCGATAATTCACCCCTCCACTTT